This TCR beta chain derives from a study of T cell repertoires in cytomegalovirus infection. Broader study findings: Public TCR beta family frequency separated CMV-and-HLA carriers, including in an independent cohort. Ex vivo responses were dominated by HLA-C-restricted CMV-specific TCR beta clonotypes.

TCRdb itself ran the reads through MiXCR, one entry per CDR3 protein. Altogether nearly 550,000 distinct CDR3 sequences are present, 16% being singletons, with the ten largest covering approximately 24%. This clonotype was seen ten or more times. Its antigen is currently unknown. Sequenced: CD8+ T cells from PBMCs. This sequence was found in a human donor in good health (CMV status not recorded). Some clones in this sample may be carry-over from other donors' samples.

CDR3 region: CASSFWDSNEQFF. The CDR3 bases are TGTGCCAGCAGCTTCTGGGACTCTAATGAGCAGTTCTTC. The chain combines TRBV7-9 with TRBJ2-1, with D possibly matching TRBD2 (6 bases). Trimming left V 3 bases short and J 7 bases short, with 10 bases between. CDR3 length equals 13 residues. Germline-derived CDR1 and CDR2 are SEHNR and FQNEAQ (reference sequence). Variable domain in full (rest from reference TRBV7-9 and TRBJ2-1): DTGVSQNPRHKITKRGQNVTFRCDPISEHNRLYWYRQTLGQGPEFLTYFQNEAQLEKSRLLSDRFSAERPKGSFSTLEIQRTEQGDSAMYLCASSFWDSNEQFFGPGTRLTVL.